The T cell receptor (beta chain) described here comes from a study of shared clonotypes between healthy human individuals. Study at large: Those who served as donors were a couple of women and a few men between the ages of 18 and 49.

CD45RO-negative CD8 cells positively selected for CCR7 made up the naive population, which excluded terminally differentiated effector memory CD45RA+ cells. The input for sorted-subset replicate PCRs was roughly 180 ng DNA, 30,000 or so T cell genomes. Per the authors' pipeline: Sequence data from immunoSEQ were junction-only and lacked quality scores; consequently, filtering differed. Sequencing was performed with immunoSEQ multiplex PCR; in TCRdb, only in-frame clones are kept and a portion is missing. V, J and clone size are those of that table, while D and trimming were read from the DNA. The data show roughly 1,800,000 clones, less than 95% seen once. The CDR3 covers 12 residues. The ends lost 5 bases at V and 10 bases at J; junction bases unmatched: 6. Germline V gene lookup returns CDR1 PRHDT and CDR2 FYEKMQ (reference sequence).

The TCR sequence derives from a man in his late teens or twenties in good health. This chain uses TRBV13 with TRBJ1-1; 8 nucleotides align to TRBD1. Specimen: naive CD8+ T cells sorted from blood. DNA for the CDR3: TGTGCCAGCAGCCGGACAGGGACAGGAGCTTTCTTT. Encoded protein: CASSRTGTGAFF.